The rows below give T cell receptor beta chains drawn from one sample of a study of cytomegalovirus exposure and HLA in healthy donors. Sequenced by immunoSEQ multiplex PCR; TCRdb stores in-frame clones only, minus some. The data show fewer than 150,000 clones, around four fifths seen once. The sequenced sample consisted of PBMCs. All receptors derive from a man younger than 45 in good health and CMV-seronegative. Each CDR3 is given with its conserved first and last residue. D genes are given only for firm matches. For some rows the clone size is stated as once, few or many, or as a class when expanded; others skip it.

d_gene,abundance,j_gene,v_gene,CDR3nt,CDR3aa
TRBD2,-,TRBJ2-7,TRBV4-2,TGTGCCAGCAGCCAAGAGGCTAGCGGGGGAGCCTACGAGCAGTACTTC,CASSQEASGGAYEQYF
TRBD2,-,TRBJ2-4,TRBV4-1,TGCGCCAGCAGCCAAGTAACTAGCGGGGGGGAGCTTAAGTACTTC,CASSQVTSGGELKYF
-,-,TRBJ1-2,TRBV29-1,TGCAGCGTTGAATCGGGGTTCGGAACGGGCTATGGCTACACCTTC,CSVESGFGTGYGYTF
-,-,TRBJ1-1,TRBV6-5,TGTGCCAGCAGTTACCACCGAGACCCGGGGAGTGAAGCTTTCTTT,CASSYHRDPGSEAFF
-,-,TRBJ1-5,TRBV6-1,TGTGCCAGCAGGGCGGGAAGTGGCAATCAGCCCCAGCATTTT,CASRAGSGNQPQHF
TRBD1,once,TRBJ2-7,TRBV7-9,TGTGCCAGCAGCCTTACAGGGGCGCAAGAGCAGTACTTC,CASSLTGAQEQYF
TRBD1,once,TRBJ2-5,TRBV6-5,TGTGCCAGCAGTTACTCACAGGGGGTGAGGGAGACCCAGTACTTC,CASSYSQGVRETQYF
-,many,TRBJ1-5,TRBV5-4,TGTGCCAGCAGCTCACGAGTTCCCCAGCATTTT,CASSSRVPQHF
TRBD2,once,TRBJ2-7,TRBV27,TGTGCCAGCTCTATGCGGGGGACCTACGAGCAGTACTTC,CASSMRGTYEQYF
-,-,TRBJ1-1,TRBV28,TGTGCCAGCAGAGCGTATCCTTGGAACACTGAAGCTTTCTTT,CASRAYPWNTEAFF
TRBD1,-,TRBJ2-2,TRBV9,TGTGCCAGCAGCTTCCGGGACAGGAACACCGGGGAGCTGTTTTTT,CASSFRDRNTGELFF
TRBD2,-,TRBJ2-2,TRBV28,TGTGCCAGCAGGGGAGGGCCCCCGAACACCGGGGAGCTGTTTTTT,CASRGGPPNTGELFF
TRBD1,-,TRBJ1-5,TRBV2,TGTGCCAGCAGCGGGGACAGGGTCGGCAATCAGCCCCAGCATTTT,CASSGDRVGNQPQHF
TRBD2,-,TRBJ2-3,TRBV27,TGTGCCAGCAGTTTATCTGGCGGGAGGGACACAGATACGCAGTATTTT,CASSLSGGRDTDTQYF
-,-,TRBJ2-3,TRBV10-2,TGCGCCAGCAGTGACCCTAGCACAGATACGCAGTATTTT,CASSDPSTDTQYF
-,-,TRBJ2-6,TRBV28,TGTGCCAGCAGTCTTCGGACAGCTGGGGCCAACGTCCTGACTTTC,CASSLRTAGANVLTF
-,-,TRBJ1-2,TRBV5-4,TGTGCCAGCAGCTTTCTAGGGGCTAACTATGGCTACACCTTC,CASSFLGANYGYTF
TRBD2,-,TRBJ2-7,TRBV2,TGTGCCAGCAAACGGGAGGTCGACCCGGGTGAGCAGTACTTC,CASKREVDPGEQYF
TRBD2,-,TRBJ2-7,TRBV6-5,TGTGCCAGCAGTGACACTAGCGTCTACGAGCAGTACTTC,CASSDTSVYEQYF
-,-,TRBJ1-2,TRBV6-4,TGTGCCAGCAGTGACTCGATCTTAAGGGGCGATTACTATGGCTACACCTTC,CASSDSILRGDYYGYTF
TRBD1,-,TRBJ1-2,TRBV2,TGTGCCAGCAGTGATTGGACAGGGGGACGTAAGGTGGGCTACACCTTC,CASSDWTGGRKVGYTF
-,medium-sized,TRBJ2-2,TRBV4-2,TGTGCCAGCAGCCAAGATATAAGGTTGCACCCTGGAGACACCGGGGAGCTGTTTTTT,CASSQDIRLHPGDTGELFF
TRBD2,-,TRBJ2-2,TRBV7-2,TGTGCCAGCAGCAGGGGACTAGCGGGAGACGTTGCCGGGGAGCTGTTTTTT,CASSRGLAGDVAGELFF
-,once,TRBJ1-2,TRBV28,TGTGCCAGCAGTTCACACAACTATGGCTACACCTTC,CASSSHNYGYTF
-,few,TRBJ1-2,TRBV28,TGTGCCAGCAGCCAGAACTATGGCTACACCTTC,CASSQNYGYTF
-,-,TRBJ1-5,TRBV4-2,TGTGCCAGCAGCCAAGAGGGAGGGTACCAGCCCCAGCATTTT,CASSQEGGYQPQHF
TRBD1,-,TRBJ1-1,TRBV5-4,TGTGCCAGCAGCTTGCCGACAGGGGCCAGAGAGAACACTGAAGCTTTCTTT,CASSLPTGARENTEAFF
TRBD1,-,TRBJ2-2,TRBV27,TGTGCCAGCAGCAGACAGGGGTTAAACGGGGAGCTGTTTTTT,CASSRQGLNGELFF
TRBD2,-,TRBJ2-1,TRBV4-1,TGCGCCAGCAGCCAAGATAGACTAGCGGGCCTCGAGCAGTTCTTC,CASSQDRLAGLEQFF
-,-,TRBJ1-5,TRBV4-2,TGTGCCAGCAGCCAAGGCAGAAATAGCAATCAGCCCCAGCATTTT,CASSQGRNSNQPQHF
-,-,TRBJ2-7,TRBV29-1,TGCAGCGTTGAAGATGGGGACATGGGCACCTACGAGCAGTACTTC,CSVEDGDMGTYEQYF
TRBD2,-,TRBJ2-1,TRBV10-3,TGTGCCATCAGTGAGGCTAGCGGGGATGAGCAGTTCTTC,CAISEASGDEQFF
-,-,TRBJ1-4,TRBV27,TGTGCCAGCAGTTTATCTGGCGGGGGGTGGGGTGAAAAACTGTTTTTT,CASSLSGGGWGEKLFF
TRBD2,-,TRBJ2-3,TRBV12-5,TGTGCTAGTGGTCAGGGGACTAGCGGGAGGCTAGGGACAGATACGCAGTATTTT,CASGQGTSGRLGTDTQYF
-,few,TRBJ2-2,TRBV6-5,TGTGCCAGCAGTTACATCAGGGAATCCGGGGAGCTGTTTTTT,CASSYIRESGELFF
-,-,TRBJ2-1,TRBV5-1,TGCGCCAGCAGCACGGACAGTCACAATGAGCAGTTCTTC,CASSTDSHNEQFF
-,-,TRBJ2-7,TRBV29-1,TGCAGCGTTGCGGGGGGCCAACACAGCCCCTCCTACGAGCAGTACTTC,CSVAGGQHSPSYEQYF
TRBD1,-,TRBJ2-2,TRBV9,TGTGCCAGCAGCGCCGTGACAGGGGTTACCGGGGAGCTGTTTTTT,CASSAVTGVTGELFF
TRBD2,-,TRBJ2-2,TRBV11-2,TGTGCCAGCAGCTTATCTAGCGGGGGGATCAACACCGGGGAGCTGTTTTTT,CASSLSSGGINTGELFF
-,-,TRBJ2-3,TRBV4-1,TGCGCCAGCAGCCAAGGGTCAGGGGCACCTACAAGCACAGATACGCAGTATTTT,CASSQGSGAPTSTDTQYF
-,once,TRBJ1-2,TRBV19,TGTGCCAGTAGTATCCTGAGGAACTATGGCTACACCTTC,CASSILRNYGYTF
TRBD2,-,TRBJ2-3,TRBV4-2,TGTGCCAGCAGCCAGTCGGCTAGCGGGGGCCCCTGGGGAGATACGCAGTATTTT,CASSQSASGGPWGDTQYF
-,-,TRBJ1-1,TRBV4-2,TGTGCCAGCAGCCAAGATCAGGGATGGGGGGACCTTCCACGAAGCACTGAAGCTTTCTTT,CASSQDQGWGDLPRSTEAFF
-,-,TRBJ2-3,TRBV19,TGTGCCACCACACGGGGTTTTTTTATTTATTTT,CATTRGFFIYF
TRBD1,-,TRBJ1-5,TRBV5-6,TGTGCCAGCAGCACGCGGGACAGGAGAGCAAATAATCAGCCCCAGCATTTT,CASSTRDRRANNQPQHF
-,once,TRBJ2-1,TRBV27,TGTGCCAGCAGTTTCAGGGCGGCAATCTACAATGAGCAGTTCTTC,CASSFRAAIYNEQFF
-,-,TRBJ2-1,TRBV5-4,TGTGCCAGCAGCTTGGAGGCGCGGTTCGTCGATGAGCAGTTCTTC,CASSLEARFVDEQFF
-,-,TRBJ2-3,TRBV7-8,TGTGCCAGCAGCTTATACGAGCGGCGCACAGATACGCAGTATTTT,CASSLYERRTDTQYF